This TCR beta chain was found in a study of T-cell reconstitution after alpha-beta-depleted transplantation in children. Notes on the study in general: From newly produced T cells came most of the T-cell counts and diversity one year after transplant. Several hundred expanded graft clones reportedly were the source of alpha-beta T cells about two months after transplant. TCRbeta diversity was high at day 60 in some patients (a result of surviving recipient T cells and thymic progenitors).

Of note for this clonotype: Its specificity is unknown. Given a much more abundant clone one base away, this may be a read error.

TCRbeta library preparation incorporated unique molecular identifiers. TCRdb independently ran MiXCR on the PCR reads; one entry per CDR3 protein. The sample contains some 220,000 distinct CDR3 sequences, about a tenth of which appear only once. The CDR3 is 13 amino acids. From germline, CDR1 is SGHRS and CDR2 YFSETQ. This clonotype was sampled from a child younger than two with acute myeloid leukemia, due to receive a stem cell transplant. The sequences come from PBMCs, collected before TCRalphabeta/CD19-depleted stem cell transplant. The V gene is TRBV5-1, the J gene TRBJ1-1, with 8 bases identical to TRBD1. The CDR3 protein is CASSFGQGDEASF. The CDR3 bases are TGCGCCAGCAGCTTCGGACAGGGAGATGAAGCTTCCTTT.